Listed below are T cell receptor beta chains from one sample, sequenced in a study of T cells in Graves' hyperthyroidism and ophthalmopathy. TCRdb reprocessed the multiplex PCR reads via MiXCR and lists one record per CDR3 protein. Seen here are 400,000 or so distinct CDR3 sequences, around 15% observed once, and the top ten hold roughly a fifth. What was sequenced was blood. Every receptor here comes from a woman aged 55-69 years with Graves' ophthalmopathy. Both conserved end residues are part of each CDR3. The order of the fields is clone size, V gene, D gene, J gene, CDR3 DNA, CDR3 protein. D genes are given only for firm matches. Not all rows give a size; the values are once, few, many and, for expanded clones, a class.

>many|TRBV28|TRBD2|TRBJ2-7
TGTGCCAGCAGTACCACAACTAGCGGGAAGATCAACGAGCAGTACTTC
CASSTTTSGKINEQYF
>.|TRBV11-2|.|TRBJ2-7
TGTGCCAGCAGCTTATGGGGGGACCTCTCCTACGAGCAGTACTTC
CASSLWGDLSYEQYF
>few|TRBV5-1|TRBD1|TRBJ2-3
TGCGCCAGCAGCCCGGGACAGGCGAGGAACACAGATACGCAGTATTTT
CASSPGQARNTDTQYF
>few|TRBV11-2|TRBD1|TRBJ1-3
TGTGCCAGCAGCCCTGACAGGGTGCTCGGAAACACCATATATTTT
CASSPDRVLGNTIYF
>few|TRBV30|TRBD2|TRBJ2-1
TGTGCCTGGACTAGCGGGAGGGCCAGAGAGCAGTTCTTC
CAWTSGRAREQFF
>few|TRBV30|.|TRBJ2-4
TGTGCCGGAATTAGCGGGACAGGTCGGGACATTCAGTACTTC
CAGISGTGRDIQYF
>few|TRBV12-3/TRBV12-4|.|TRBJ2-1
TGTGCCAGCAGTTTTCTGACTAGTTCCCAGTTCGATGAGCAGTTCTTC
CASSFLTSSQFDEQFF
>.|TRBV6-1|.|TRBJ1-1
TGTGCCAGCAGTTCCCCCCTTGAGGGGGAGAACACTGAAGCTTTCTTT
CASSSPLEGENTEAFF
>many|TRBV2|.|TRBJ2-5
TGTGCCATCGGACCGGACGGGCCGACCCAGTACTTC
CAIGPDGPTQYF
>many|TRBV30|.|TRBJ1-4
TGTGCCTGGAGCCTTAAGGGGACTAATGAAAAACTGTTTTTT
CAWSLKGTNEKLFF
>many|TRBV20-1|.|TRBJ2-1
TGCAGTGCTAAGGTACAGGACTATCAGGGCTGGAATGAGCAGTTCTTC
CSAKVQDYQGWNEQFF
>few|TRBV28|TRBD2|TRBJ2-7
TGTGCCAGCGACGAAGCGGGACGGGGCTACGAGCAGTACTTC
CASDEAGRGYEQYF
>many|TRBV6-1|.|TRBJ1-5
TGTGCCAGCAACGGACAGACGAATCAGCCCCAGCATTTT
CASNGQTNQPQHF